These 6 T cell receptor beta chains originate from one sample sequenced in a study of T cell clonotyping in hematopoietic cell transplantation. The repertoire was sequenced with immunoSEQ multiplex PCR; TCRdb's copy has only in-frame clones and lacks some. Of roughly 9,000 clones in the sample, about 84% are singletons; the top ten hold under 60%. Sequencing was performed on PBMCs, taken at the time of graft-versus-host disease after allogeneic stem cell transplant. The source of these receptors is a male patient between 55 and 70 years old who had an allogeneic stem cell transplant from an unrelated donor, so the T cells may come from the graft donor. Some clones in this sample may be carry-over from other donors' samples.

The chain couples TRBV5-1 to TRBJ1-5; D gene unclear. Trimming stripped 4 bases from V and 4 bases from J, with 9 bases between. This CDR3 contains 13 residues. Germline-derived CDR1 and CDR2 are SGHRS and YFSETQ. The CDR3 spells CASSLSGNQPQHF. CDR3 nucleotide sequence: TGCGCCAGCAGCCTCTCTGGGAATCAGCCCCAGCATTTT.

This clone has only one observation. J is TRBJ2-5 and V is TRBV6-1; the D is unclear. This CDR3 has 14 residues. Trimming pared 1 base from V and 5 bases from J, leaving 11 bases between. Germline assignment: CDR1 MNHNS and CDR2 SASEGT. Written as DNA, the CDR3 is TGTGCCAGCAGTGAAGGAAACTCCGGGGAGACCCAGTACTTC. Translated: CASSEGNSGETQYF.

CDR3 loop: CASSPGQSYNSPLHF. The CDR3 nucleotides are TGTGCCAGCAGCCCCGGACAGAGCTATAATTCACCCCTCCACTTT. The chain recombines TRBV5-4 with TRBJ1-6, with TRBD1 as a possible D gene (6 bases). The CDR3 is made up of 15 amino acids. V dropped 4 bases and J dropped 3 bases, with 11 bases sitting between them. The germline gives CDR1 SGHNT, CDR2 YYREEE (reference sequence).

This clone appeared a single time. CDR3 amino acids: CASSPDSGSYNEQFF. For the CDR3, the DNA is TGCGCCAGCAGCCCCGACAGCGGCTCCTACAATGAGCAGTTCTTC. This chain joins TRBV4-3 and TRBJ2-1, with D perhaps TRBD1 or TRBD2 (5 bases each). V was trimmed by 4 bases and J by 0 bases, leaving 10 bases between them. Germline V gene sequence: CDR1 LGHNA, CDR2 YSLEER. The CDR3 is made up of 15 amino acids.

The V gene is TRBV2, the J gene TRBJ2-2; 11 nucleotides line up with TRBD2. Germline CDR1 reads SNHLY; CDR2 reads FYNNEI. This CDR3 is built from 16 residues. The junction had 12 bases not matched to a gene; V was cut back by 8 bases and J by 7 bases. This CDR3 reads CASGLAGGRTGGELFF. Written as DNA, the CDR3 is TGTGCCAGCGGCCTAGCGGGGGGCCGAACGGGCGGGGAGCTGTTTTTT.

The genes are TRBV4-2 and TRBJ2-3; D might be TRBD2 (6 bases). Germline V CDR1 and CDR2: LGHNA, YNFKEQ. Trimming shortened V by 1 base and J by 5 bases, and 10 bases separated the two germline ends. CDR3 length equals 14 residues. The CDR3 sequence: CASSQGLVGDTQYF. For the CDR3, the DNA is TGTGCCAGCAGCCAAGGACTAGTGGGAGATACGCAGTATTTT.